A selection of T cell receptor beta chains follows, all from one sample in a study of patients and donors after allogeneic stem cell transplantation. MiXCR, applied by TCRdb to the RT-PCR reads, yields one record per CDR3 protein. Of 800,000 to 1,000,000 distinct CDR3 sequences detected, roughly 17% appear once; the ten largest clones hold around 5.5%. The sequencing input was blood, either unsorted or a sorted T cell fraction (not recorded which). The receptors derive from a human donor who was either an allogeneic HSCT recipient or a stem cell or donor lymphocyte infusion donor (not recorded which). It is not recorded whose cells these are; they may come from a transplant donor. The CDR3 runs from the conserved cysteine through the conserved F or W. The D gene is left open where the match is weak. Expanded clones get a size class; other rows say once, few or many, or leave the size out.

>TRBJ1-1|.|TRBV20-1|few
TGCAGTGCGGATCAGGGAGCCCCTGAAGCTTTCTTT
CSADQGAPEAFF
>TRBJ1-6|TRBD1|TRBV5-1|.
TGCGCCAGCAGCTGGGACAGCTCTAATTCACCCCTCCACTTT
CASSWDSSNSPLHF
>TRBJ2-7|.|TRBV12-3/TRBV12-4|.
TGTGCCAGCAGCGCTCAGGAGGTGGAGTACTTC
CASSAQEVEYF
>TRBJ2-3|TRBD1|TRBV12-3/TRBV12-4|few
TGTGCCAGCAGGGGGACCGGGACAGTTAGCACAGATACGCAGTATTTT
CASRGTGTVSTDTQYF
>TRBJ2-1|TRBD2|TRBV9|.
TGTGCCAGCAGCGCAAGCGGGGGGGCATATGAGCAGTTCTTC
CASSASGGAYEQFF
>TRBJ2-7|TRBD2|TRBV7-9|few
TGTGCCAGCAGCGCCAGCGGGGGGGGTTCCTACGAGCAGTACTTC
CASSASGGGSYEQYF
>TRBJ1-1|.|TRBV5-1|few
TGCGCCAGCAGCTTGGGAACGGGTCTTGGCACTGAAGCTTTCTTT
CASSLGTGLGTEAFF
>TRBJ2-1|.|TRBV9|few
TGTGCCAGCAGCCCAGGGGACTACCCAAATGAGCAGTTCTTC
CASSPGDYPNEQFF
>TRBJ2-7|.|TRBV7-9|few
TGTGCCAGCAGCCCTCGGGGTAGCGACGAGCAGTACTTC
CASSPRGSDEQYF
>TRBJ2-7|TRBD2|TRBV20-1|.
TGCAGTGTGCTGACTAGCGGGAAGGCTTACGAGCAGTACTTC
CSVLTSGKAYEQYF
>TRBJ2-7|.|TRBV12-3/TRBV12-4|few
TGTGCCAGCAGTTCGATAGGACAGATCAACGCCTACGAGCAGTACTTC
CASSSIGQINAYEQYF
>TRBJ2-7|.|TRBV5-1|few
TGCGCCAGCAGCCCAAACAGGGTTAAAGGAAACGAGCAGTACTTC
CASSPNRVKGNEQYF
>TRBJ1-5|.|TRBV27|.
TGTGCCAGCAGTTTAACGGTTGAGCTAAATCAGCCCCAGCATTTT
CASSLTVELNQPQHF
>TRBJ2-7|.|TRBV21-1|few
TGTGCCAGCAGCCTAATCCAGGCCCCGGACAGGGGGCTATACGAGCAGTACTTC
CASSLIQAPDRGLYEQYF
>TRBJ1-2|.|TRBV20-1|few
TGCAGTGCTAGAGAGGGTCCCTGGGGGAGCTACACCTTC
CSAREGPWGSYTF
>TRBJ1-1|TRBD1|TRBV29-1|few
TGCAGCGCTGGTGGGGACAGCGAGCCTGGAGCTTTCTTT
CSAGGDSEPGAFF
>TRBJ2-7|TRBD2|TRBV18|.
TGTGCCAGCTCACCGAGCGGGAGTATAACCTACGAGCAGTACTTC
CASSPSGSITYEQYF
>TRBJ2-1|TRBD2|TRBV6-2/TRBV6-3|few
TGTGCCAGCAGTTCTCTCCGGACTAGCGGCCCCAATGAGCAGTTCTTC
CASSSLRTSGPNEQFF